The 2 T cell receptor beta chains reported below all come from one sample, sequenced in a study of blood T cells in healthy people across ages. A second roughly 7 to 11 cycle PCR used barcoded and J-beta primers. Each CDR3 protein gets one entry after TCRdb re-called the 5' RACE reads with MiXCR. The sample has about 1.7 million distinct CDR3 sequences; 28% are singletons. Sequenced sample: blood. These receptors all come from a woman aged 25 to 39 in good health.

This clonotype showed up just a few times. The germline gene is not matched at one end of the junction; a read error may be the cause. The rearrangement uses TRBV7-2 and TRBJ2-7; D not resolved. CDR1 and CDR2 from the germline V gene are SGHTA and FQGNSA. The CDR3 runs to 14 residues. Here the CDR3 reads CASSARTSSCEQYF. CDR3 bases: TGTGCCAGCAGCGCCCGTACGAGCTCCTGCGAGCAGTACTTC.

J is TRBJ1-1 and V is TRBV7-9; no definite D call. Germline V gene data show CDR1 as SEHNR and CDR2 as FQNEAQ (reference sequence). Deletions cut 5 bases from V and 5 bases from J, with 12 bases between. The CDR3 sequence is 13 residues long. The CDR3 DNA follows: TGTGCCAGCAGCCCAGATTTGGGGACTGAAGCTTTCTTT. This codes for CASSPDLGTEAFF.